The following is a TCR beta chain sequence with its context. There is no known antigen for this receptor. No clone much larger than this one lies a single base away; base qualities are absent. Whole blood was collected in K2EDTA tubes by collaborating institutions according to the institutions' own protocols. For TCRbeta analysis, collaborators shipped samples as frozen whole blood, isolated PBMCs, or DNA extracted from either of those sample types. These data come from a study of blood T cell repertoires in COVID-19 (TCRdb year 2020). With respect to the entire study: The collaborator samples originated in the United States, Italy and Spain and spanned the acute and convalescent phases of COVID-19. A de-identified subject ID, COVID-19 status, age in years and sex were almost always included in the sample metadata. The dataset comprised deeply sampled blood TCRbeta repertoires from subjects exposed to, actively infected with, or recovered from COVID-19. The repertoires were made available in a free public database intended to serve as a resource for research on the immune response to SARS-CoV-2. The material from the prospective study consisted of cDNA or gDNA derived from T cells, B-cell-depleted T cells, or PBMCs. Samples were obtained from the ongoing ImmuneRACE study (first 160 participants) and from 950 to 1,500 subjects provided by 6 global collaborators. Where available, HLA class I and class II types were obtained from metadata supplied by the sample provider rather than from assay-based typing. The research as a whole found: How much clinical and demographic metadata was included differed by source and by participant, and the metadata was provided uncurated.

Taken from the germline V gene, the CDR1 and CDR2 loops are SGHVS and FQNEAQ. Here V drops 7 bases and J drops 1 base, and the junction holds 3 bases not matched to any gene. Including cysteine and phenylalanine, the CDR3 has 13 amino acids. The sequence is cut down to CDR3 DNA, 39 bases in frame from base 1. TCRbeta CDR3 regions were amplified from genomic DNA by means of the immunoSEQ Assay, a bias-controlled multiplex PCR. The study's own analysis went as follows. Nucleated cell counts per sample were estimated from amplification of reference gene primers within the assay. To quantify the absolute abundance of each unique TCRbeta CDR3 rearrangement, sequence reads were collapsed and filtered. Productive Simpson clonality was computed per sample as the square root of Simpson's diversity index over productive rearrangements. TCRdb took over this immuneACCESS table, retaining in-frame rearrangements with V and J assigned. Such tables are incomplete; in checked studies, under half of the missing clones stem from an unresolved V gene, and the remainder is unexplained. The V and J calls and clone size were taken over from that table, and D and trimming were inferred from the DNA. Within this sample are some 98,000 clones, with almost 85% of them counted one time only. About 10% of the sample is taken by the ten largest.

The sequenced sample consisted of peripheral blood. This chain joins TRBV7-8 to TRBJ1-1, with 7 middle bases fitting TRBD1. This receptor was obtained from a man aged 65 to 79 with acute or convalescent COVID-19. The encoded CDR3 is CASTRDRNTEAFF. The DNA sequence is TGTGCCAGCACCAGGGACAGGAACACTGAAGCTTTCTTT.